This TCR beta chain is from a study of control samples from healthy donors and cancer patients. TCRdb's copy holds only in-frame clones and misses some; the assay was immunoSEQ multiplex PCR. The table includes about 170,000 clones, roughly 95% detected once. CDR3 length: 13 amino acids. V was pared by 4 bases and J by 4 bases, with 10 bases between. CDR1 is MNHEY, CDR2 SVGEGT, per germline. This TCR came from a woman aged 55 to 70 in good health. The chain is built from TRBV6-2 or TRBV6-3 and TRBJ1-1, with D possibly TRBD1 on 6 matching bases. What was sequenced was blood. The CDR3 sequence is CASSSEGVTEAFF. The DNA for the CDR3 is TGTGCCAGCAGTTCCGAGGGGGTCACTGAAGCTTTCTTT.